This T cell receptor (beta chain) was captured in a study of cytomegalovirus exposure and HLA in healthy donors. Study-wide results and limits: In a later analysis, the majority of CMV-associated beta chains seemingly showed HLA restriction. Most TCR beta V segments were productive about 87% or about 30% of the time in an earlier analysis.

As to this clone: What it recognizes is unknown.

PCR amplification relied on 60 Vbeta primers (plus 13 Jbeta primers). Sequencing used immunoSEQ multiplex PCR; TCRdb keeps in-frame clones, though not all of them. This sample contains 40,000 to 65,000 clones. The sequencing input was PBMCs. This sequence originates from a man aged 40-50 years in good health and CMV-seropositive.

The CDR3 here is CASSPNTGGTEAFF. DNA for the CDR3: TGCGCCAGCAGCCCCAACACGGGAGGGACTGAAGCTTTCTTT. The chain uses TRBV5-1 and TRBJ1-1; unclear D gene. V was trimmed by 4 bases and J by 5 bases, leaving 15 bases between them. CDR3 size: 14 residues. Germline lookup yields CDR1 SGHRS and CDR2 YFSETQ.